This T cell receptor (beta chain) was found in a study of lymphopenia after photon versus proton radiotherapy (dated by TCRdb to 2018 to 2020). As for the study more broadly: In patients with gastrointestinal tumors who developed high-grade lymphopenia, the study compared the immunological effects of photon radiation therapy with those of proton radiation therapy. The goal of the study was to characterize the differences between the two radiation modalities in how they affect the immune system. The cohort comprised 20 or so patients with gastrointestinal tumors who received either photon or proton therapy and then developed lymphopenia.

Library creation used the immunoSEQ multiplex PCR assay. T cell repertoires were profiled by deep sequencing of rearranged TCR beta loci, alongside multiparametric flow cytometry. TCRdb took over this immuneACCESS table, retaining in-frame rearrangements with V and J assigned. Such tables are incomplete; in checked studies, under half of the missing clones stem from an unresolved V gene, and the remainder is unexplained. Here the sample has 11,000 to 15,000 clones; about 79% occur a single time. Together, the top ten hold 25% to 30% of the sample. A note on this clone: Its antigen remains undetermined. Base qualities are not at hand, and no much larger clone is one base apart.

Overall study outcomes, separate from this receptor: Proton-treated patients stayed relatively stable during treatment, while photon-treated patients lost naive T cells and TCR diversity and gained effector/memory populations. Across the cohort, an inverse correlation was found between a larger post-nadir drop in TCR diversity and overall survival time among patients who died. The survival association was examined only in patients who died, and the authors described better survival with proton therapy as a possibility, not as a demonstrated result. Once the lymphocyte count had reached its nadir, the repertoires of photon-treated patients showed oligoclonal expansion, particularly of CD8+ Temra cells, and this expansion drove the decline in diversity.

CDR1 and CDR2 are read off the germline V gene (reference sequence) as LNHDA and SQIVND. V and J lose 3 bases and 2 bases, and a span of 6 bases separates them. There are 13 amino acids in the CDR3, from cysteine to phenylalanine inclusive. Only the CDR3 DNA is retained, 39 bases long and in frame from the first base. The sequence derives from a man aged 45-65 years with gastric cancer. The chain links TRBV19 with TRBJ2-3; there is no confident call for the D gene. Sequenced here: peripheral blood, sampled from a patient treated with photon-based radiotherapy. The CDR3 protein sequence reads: CASSIGTTDTQYF. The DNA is TGTGCCAGTAGTATCGGAACCACAGATACGCAGTATTTT.